This T cell receptor (beta chain) was obtained from a study of CD8 T cells in Susac syndrome. The RNA, about 0.5 to 1 ug, was put through reverse transcription using random hexamers. From the immunoSEQ multiplex PCR reads, TCRdb called clonotypes with MiXCR, one entry per CDR3 protein. The data contain hundreds of thousands of distinct CDR3 sequences, 70% to 90% of them singletons. Germline V gene data show CDR1 as MNHEY and CDR2 as SMNVEV (reference sequence). The CDR3 contains 15 residues. Between the trimmed V and J ends, which lost 8 bases and 5 bases, there was a span of 22 bases. The sample taken for sequencing was CD8+ T cells from PBMCs. The receptor was derived from a human donor with multiple sclerosis. This chain connects TRBV27 to TRBJ2-7; D perhaps matches TRBD1 (5 bases). The CDR3 DNA reads TGTGCCAGCCGAACGGACGCATCCAGGGCAAACGAGCAGTACTTC. Amino acid sequence: CASRTDASRANEQYF.